This TCR beta chain is drawn from a study of blood T cells in healthy people across ages. CDR3 length equals 16 residues. Trimming cost V 3 bases and J 0 bases, with 15 bases left between them. Germline loops: CDR1 DFQATT, CDR2 SNEGSKA (reference sequence). A second PCR of 7 to 11 cycles used a sample-barcoded 5' primer and a J-beta primer mix. MiXCR, applied by TCRdb to the 5' RACE reads, yields one record per CDR3 protein. The data contain about a million distinct CDR3 sequences, around two fifths of them singletons. Sequencing was performed on blood. This receptor was obtained from a man aged 18 to 30 in good health. The chain joins TRBV20-1 to TRBJ1-5, with D possibly TRBD1 on 5 matching bases. In DNA, the CDR3 is TGCAGTGCTAGTTCTGTGGGACCATATAGCAATCAGCCCCAGCATTTT. Encoded protein: CSASSVGPYSNQPQHF.